One and the same sample provided the 5 T cell receptor beta chains below, sequenced in a study of a mutant IDH1 vaccine in newly diagnosed glioma. Specified time point: baseline, week 1 (first vaccination visit). The treatment denotes: pre-vaccination baseline after standard-of-care therapy. The assay was immunoSEQ multiplex PCR, and TCRdb's table has in-frame clones only and misses some. The table lists around 24,000 clones, 80% to 95% of them singletons. The material sequenced was PBMCs, taken from a glioma patient treated with radiotherapy, temozolomide or both. These TCRs come from a man aged 25 to 40 with glioma.

The chain links TRBV27 to TRBJ2-3; no clear D gene. Germline values: CDR1 MNHEY, CDR2 SMNVEV (reference sequence). The CDR3 is made up of 14 amino acids. Trimming cost V 0 bases and J 0 bases, with 4 bases left between them. The CDR3 protein is CASSLSVSTDTQYF. In DNA form, the CDR3 reads TGTGCCAGCAGTTTATCAGTGAGCACAGATACGCAGTATTTT.

The chain is built from TRBV6-5 and TRBJ2-1; D not certain. This CDR3 has 11 residues. V lost 2 bases to trimming and J lost 11 bases, with 7 bases between them. Germline V gene data show CDR1 as MNHEY and CDR2 as SVGAGI. The DNA for the CDR3 is TGTGCCAGCAGTTACAACGGCCAGCAGTTCTTC. Its protein is CASSYNGQQFF.

The chain links TRBV9 to TRBJ2-7; 7 nucleotides match TRBD1. Trimming removed 0 bases from V and 2 bases from J; junction bases left unmatched: 2. There are 14 residues in the CDR3. Germline V lookup: CDR1 SGDLS, CDR2 YYNGEE. The CDR3 DNA reads TGTGCCAGCAGCGTAGAGGGGGCTCCCTACGAGCAGTACTTC. It codes for CASSVEGAPYEQYF.

The chain joins TRBV6-6 to TRBJ1-5; D not certain. The CDR3 contains 14 residues. V gave up 2 bases and J gave up 6 bases, with 11 bases separating them. The germline CDR1 and CDR2 sequences are MNHNY and SVGAGI (reference sequence). This chain's CDR3 is CASSYAGLGQPQHF. The CDR3 DNA reads TGTGCCAGCAGTTACGCAGGATTGGGTCAGCCCCAGCATTTT.

This chain links TRBV6-1 with TRBJ2-7, with 8 bases identical to TRBD1. CDR1 and CDR2 from the germline V gene are MNHNS and SASEGT. CDR3 size: 15 residues. V shed 1 base, J shed 5 bases, and the junction held 7 bases outside the gene matches. CDR3 bases: TGTGCCAGCAGTGAAGGATGGCAGGGGGCAGACGAGCAGTACTTC. Amino acids: CASSEGWQGADEQYF.